Presented here are 30 T cell receptor beta chains from one specimen sequenced in a study of radiotherapy plus CTLA-4 blockade in lung cancer. Repertoires were generated with immunoSEQ multiplex PCR, while TCRdb's copy carries only in-frame clones and drops some. The data show tens of thousands of clones, more than 75% seen once. Sample: peripheral blood, taken from a patient treated with radiotherapy plus ipilimumab. The receptors shown here come from a human donor with non-small cell lung cancer who had a partial response to radiotherapy plus ipilimumab.

The chain carries TRBV27 and TRBJ2-1, with 10 bases that match TRBD2. V dropped 3 bases and J dropped 9; count of bases not matched to a gene: 11. Per germline, CDR1 MNHEY and CDR2 SMNVEV (reference sequence). CDR3 size: 16 residues. The chain's CDR3 is CASSFLLAGVGGEQFF. The CDR3 DNA reads as TGTGCCAGCAGTTTTCTCCTAGCGGGGGTGGGGGGTGAGCAGTTCTTC.

The CDR3 DNA reads as TGTGCCAGCAGCGTGGAGGGGGCCTATGGCTACACCTTC. It codes for CASSVEGAYGYTF. The rearrangement links TRBV9 to TRBJ1-2, with 7 positions matching TRBD1. The CDR3 runs 13 residues. The germline V gene has CDR1 SGDLS and CDR2 YYNGEE. V dropped 2 bases and J dropped 4; count of bases not matched to a gene: 2.

The chain links TRBV30 to TRBJ1-5; no firm D call. V was pared by 0 bases and J by 0 bases, with 6 bases between. The CDR3 extends over 14 amino acids. The germline V gene has CDR1 GTSNPN and CDR2 SVGIG (reference sequence). The CDR3, as DNA: TGTGCCTGGAGTGTGTCCAGTAGCAATCAGCCCCAGCATTTT. Residues: CAWSVSSSNQPQHF.

The chain combines TRBV5-1 with TRBJ2-1; D unclear. The CDR3 spans 13 residues. The V gene lost 3 bases and the J gene lost 8 bases, with 12 bases spanning the gap. The germline V gene has CDR1 SGHRS and CDR2 YFSETQ. The CDR3 region is CASSYRSLDEQFF. The CDR3 nucleotides are TGCGCCAGCAGCTATAGGAGTCTAGATGAGCAGTTCTTC.

Concerning this clone: One junction end disagrees with the germline gene, perhaps due to a read error. The sample contains more than one DNA sequence encoding this CDR3. CDR3: CASSFRPPGQGGYLESDTQYF. The CDR3 nucleotides read TGCGCCAGCAGCTTTAGGCCTCCGGGACAGGGAGGGTATTTGGAGTCAGATACGCAATATTTT. J is TRBJ2-3 and V is TRBV5-1; 9 positions agree with TRBD1. Germline V gene sequence: CDR1 SGHRS, CDR2 YFSETQ. CDR3 length: 21 residues.

CDR3 residues: CASSSDSPYSNQPQHF. The CDR3 nucleotides are TGTGCCAGCTCTTCTGACAGCCCTTATAGCAATCAGCCCCAGCATTTT. The genes are TRBV18 and TRBJ1-5, with D perhaps matching TRBD1 (5 bases). Trimming took 6 bases from V and 0 from J, leaving 15 bases between them. Germline loops: CDR1 KGHSH, CDR2 LQKENI. The CDR3 spans 16 residues.

The chain couples TRBV4-1 to TRBJ1-2; 7 nucleotides align to TRBD1. This CDR3 contains 15 residues. V shed 4 bases and J 0 bases; nucleotides not matched to a gene: 5. CDR1 is MGHRA, CDR2 YSYEKL, per germline. This CDR3 is CASSLTGTANYGYTF. CDR3 DNA: TGCGCCAGCAGCCTTACCGGGACAGCTAACTATGGCTACACCTTC.

This clone appeared a few times. The V call is TRBV5-1, the J call TRBJ1-1; no definite D call. Germline CDR1 and CDR2: SGHRS and YFSETQ. CDR3 size: 14 residues. Trimming removed 7 bases from V and 1 base from J, with 14 bases in between. This CDR3 is CASHPSQANTEAFF. As DNA, the CDR3 is TGCGCCAGCCACCCTTCGCAGGCGAACACTGAAGCTTTCTTT.

The count of this clone is one. This chain links TRBV6-1 with TRBJ2-2, with 13 bases identical to TRBD2. From germline, CDR1 is MNHNS and CDR2 SASEGT. The CDR3 is 18 residues long. The trim removed 2 bases at V and 3 bases at J, leaving 6 bases unmatched. CDR3 region: CASSENGLAGVYTGELFF. The CDR3, as DNA: TGTGCCAGCAGTGAAAACGGACTAGCGGGAGTATACACCGGGGAGCTGTTTTTT.

This sequence joins TRBV6-5 and TRBJ1-2; no firm D call. Germline V gives CDR1 MNHEY, CDR2 SVGAGI. Trimming removed 4 bases at V and 4 bases at J, with 16 bases between. The CDR3 contains 15 residues. CDR3 nucleotides: TGTGCCAGCAGTTTTTCGCCTACTGGGAGCTATGGCTACACCTTC. Translation: CASSFSPTGSYGYTF.

This chain uses TRBV28 with TRBJ1-2; 7 bases fit TRBD1. V gave up 1 base and J gave up 2 bases; unmatched junction bases: 13. Germline values: CDR1 MDHEN, CDR2 SYDVKM. CDR3 length equals 18 residues. This CDR3 reads CASSLYNIRAGGNYGYTF. As DNA, the CDR3 is TGTGCCAGCAGTTTATATAATATTCGAGCAGGGGGAAACTATGGCTACACCTTC.

CDR3 residues: CASSRDRGSDTQYF. DNA of the CDR3: TGCGCCAGCAGCCGGGACAGGGGGTCAGATACGCAGTATTTT. The V call is TRBV4-1, the J call TRBJ2-3; 11 positions agree with TRBD1. Germline V gene lookup returns CDR1 MGHRA and CDR2 YSYEKL. Trimming removed 4 bases from V and 4 bases from J; junction bases left unmatched: 1. CDR3 length: 14 residues.

V is TRBV21-1 and J is TRBJ1-2. TRBV21-1 is noted as a pseudogene. This CDR3 comprises 14 residues. The CDR3 DNA follows: TGTGCCAGCAGCAAAAGACTGCCTAACTATGGCTACACCTTC. Translation: CASSKRLPNYGYTF.

The chain uses TRBV9 and TRBJ2-2; 9 nucleotides match TRBD1. Unmatched junction bases numbered 6, after V lost 2 bases and J lost 4 bases. CDR1 is SGDLS, CDR2 YYNGEE, per germline. The CDR3 has 16 amino acids. In DNA, the CDR3 is TGTGCCAGCAGCGTTAACACAGGGGGCGGCACCGGGGAGCTGTTTTTT. It yields the protein CASSVNTGGGTGELFF.

The chain uses TRBV7-9 and TRBJ1-3; TRBD1 is a possible D gene (5 bases). The CDR3 has 18 residues. V gave up 5 bases and J gave up 4 bases, with 24 bases separating them. CDR1 SEHNR and CDR2 FQNEAQ come from the germline V gene (reference sequence). CDR3 sequence: CASSHPLGGGSRGNTIYF. As DNA, the CDR3 is TGTGCCAGCAGCCATCCCCTAGGCGGGGGAAGTCGCGGAAACACCATATATTTT.

This clone was detected a few times. The chain carries TRBV6-6 and TRBJ1-4; no reliable D call. Trimming removed 3 bases at V and 4 bases at J, with 6 bases between. This CDR3 has 13 residues. The germline CDR1 and CDR2 sequences are MNHNY and SVGAGI (reference sequence). The CDR3 spells CASSYQINEKLFF. CDR3 bases: TGTGCCAGCAGTTATCAGATTAATGAAAAACTGTTTTTT.

The rearrangement links TRBV25-1 to TRBJ2-3; D gene uncertain. Germline assignment: CDR1 MGHDK and CDR2 SYGVNS. With 0 bases removed from V and 3 bases from J, the gap between germline ends came to 10 bases. The CDR3 is 15 residues long. CDR3 loop: CASSEYNGVTDTQYF. The CDR3 DNA sequence: TGTGCCAGCAGTGAATATAATGGAGTTACAGATACGCAGTATTTT.

The chain uses TRBV7-9 and TRBJ1-3; 8 bases fit TRBD1. Trimming took 1 base from V and 5 from J; bases not matched to a gene: 7. Germline CDR1 is SEHNR and CDR2 is FQNEAQ (reference sequence). The CDR3 extends over 16 amino acids. The CDR3 bases are TGTGCCAGCAGCTTAGAACCTCGGACAGGGCGAAACACCATATATTTT. Amino acids: CASSLEPRTGRNTIYF.

This clone has just a few counts. This chain uses TRBV18 with TRBJ2-7; a weak D match, TRBD2 (5 bases). This CDR3 has 13 amino acids. V was pared by 4 bases and J by 7 bases, with 14 bases between. CDR1 is KGHSH, CDR2 LQKENI, per germline. The CDR3 sequence is CASSLGVIAEQYF. The DNA for the CDR3 is TGTGCCAGCTCACTCGGGGTGATCGCAGAGCAGTACTTC. Variable domain in full (rest from reference TRBV18 and TRBJ2-7): NAGVMQNPRHLVRRRGQEARLRCSPMKGHSHVYWYRQLPEEGLKFMVYLQKENIIDESGMPKERFSAEFPKEGPSILRIQQVVRGDSAAYFCASSLGVIAEQYFGPGTRLTVT.

The V and J genes are TRBV7-9 and TRBJ2-7; TRBD1 matches at 7 bases. Germline-derived CDR1 and CDR2 are SEHNR and FQNEAQ (reference sequence). The ends lost 5 bases at V and 0 bases at J; junction bases unmatched: 10. This CDR3 contains 16 residues. CDR3 amino acids: CASSNWDREYSYEQYV. The CDR3 DNA reads as TGTGCCAGCAGCAACTGGGACAGAGAATACTCCTACGAGCAGTACGTC.

The table lists this clone with a few counts. The chain links TRBV10-1 to TRBJ2-2; no reliable D call. This CDR3 spans 13 amino acids. Trimming pared 5 bases from V and 6 bases from J, leaving 10 bases between. Per germline, CDR1 WNHNN and CDR2 SYGVQD (reference sequence). CDR3 coding DNA: TGCGCCAGCAGTCCGTTTGGGCCCGGGGAGCTGTTTTTT. Protein product: CASSPFGPGELFF.

This clone turned up a few times. The chain combines TRBV5-1 with TRBJ2-3; 8 bases match TRBD1. CDR1 and CDR2 (germline): SGHRS, YFSETQ. The ends lost 4 bases at V and 4 bases at J; junction bases unmatched: 8. The CDR3 extends over 15 amino acids. Here the CDR3 reads CASSLDRGRSDTQYF. DNA of the CDR3: TGCGCCAGCAGCCTCGACAGGGGAAGGTCAGATACGCAGTATTTT.

The rearrangement uses TRBV5-4 and TRBJ2-2; TRBD1 matches at 8 bases. The V gene end was trimmed by 1 base and the J gene end by 5 bases; junction bases not matched to a gene: 7. The V gene's germline CDR1 is SGHNT and CDR2 YYREEE (reference sequence). The CDR3 runs to 16 residues. The CDR3 DNA sequence: TGTGCCAGCAGCTTGCGGCAGGGGGCCCGGACCGGGGAGCTGTTTTTT. It codes for CASSLRQGARTGELFF.

This chain joins TRBV4-2 and TRBJ2-1; 9 bases align to TRBD2. Germline V CDR1 and CDR2: LGHNA, YNFKEQ. There are 21 residues in the CDR3. V was pared by 0 bases and J by 2 bases, with 17 bases of the junction left unmatched. The CDR3 loop is CASSQESIGTSTRGPYNEQFF. CDR3 bases: TGTGCCAGCAGCCAAGAGTCTATAGGGACTAGCACTCGGGGGCCCTACAATGAGCAGTTCTTC.

The chain carries TRBV18 and TRBJ1-3; a weak D match, TRBD1 (5 bases). With 6 bases removed from V and 0 bases from J, the gap between germline ends came to 21 bases. This CDR3 spans 18 amino acids. The germline CDR1 and CDR2 sequences are KGHSH and LQKENI. CDR3 residues: CASSVLLSRGNSGNTIYF. CDR3 in DNA: TGTGCCAGCTCCGTCCTTCTGAGTCGGGGGAACTCTGGAAACACCATATATTTT. Filled out from reference TRBV18 and TRBJ1-3, the complete variable domain reads NAGVMQNPRHLVRRRGQEARLRCSPMKGHSHVYWYRQLPEEGLKFMVYLQKENIIDESGMPKERFSAEFPKEGPSILRIQQVVRGDSAAYFCASSVLLSRGNSGNTIYFGEGSWLTVV.

The chain joins TRBV5-4 to TRBJ2-2; TRBD2 matches at 16 bases. The trim removed 0 bases at V and 4 bases at J, leaving 9 bases unmatched. The germline gives CDR1 SGHNT, CDR2 YYREEE (reference sequence). The CDR3 extends over 20 amino acids. This CDR3 is CASSLATGLAGGPGTGELFF. The CDR3 bases are TGTGCCAGCAGCTTGGCCACGGGACTAGCGGGAGGGCCGGGCACCGGGGAGCTGTTTTTT.

This chain connects TRBV11-2 to TRBJ2-7; D unresolved. The V end lost 1 base, the J end lost 6 bases, and 7 bases lay between the germline ends. CDR3 length: 12 amino acids. Germline V gene sequence: CDR1 SGHAT, CDR2 FQNNGV. CDR3 sequence reads: CASSLGVGEQYV. CDR3 bases: TGTGCCAGCAGCTTAGGGGTGGGCGAGCAGTACGTC.

The chain is built from TRBV29-1 and TRBJ2-7, with 12 positions matching TRBD2. The CDR3 is made up of 16 amino acids. Germline values: CDR1 SQVTM, CDR2 ANQGSEA. The ends lost 0 bases at V and 3 bases at J; junction bases unmatched: 6. Here the CDR3 reads CSVEDPLAGGLYEQYF. The DNA of the CDR3 is TGCAGCGTTGAAGACCCCCTAGCGGGAGGGCTCTACGAGCAGTACTTC.

The rearrangement uses TRBV9 and TRBJ1-2, with D hard to call. This CDR3 is built from 12 residues. The V end lost 0 bases, the J end lost 10 bases, and 10 bases lay between the germline ends. Germline V lookup: CDR1 SGDLS, CDR2 YYNGEE. The CDR3 here is CASSVADTVYTF. Here the CDR3 DNA reads TGTGCCAGCAGCGTAGCCGATACGGTCTACACCTTC.

The CDR3 region is CASTLTLPSNQPQHF. DNA for the CDR3: TGTGCCAGCACCTTAACATTGCCTAGCAATCAGCCCCAGCATTTT. The V call is TRBV6-6, the J call TRBJ1-5; D call uncertain. The V gene's germline CDR1 is MNHNY and CDR2 SVGAGI (reference sequence). V was pared by 7 bases and J by 0 bases, with 13 bases between. CDR3 length equals 15 residues.